The 21 T cell receptor beta chains given below trace back to one sample, sequenced in a study of T cells expressing NK-cell markers. With the 5' RACE reads reprocessed, TCRdb shows one record per CDR3 protein and no DNA. The repertoire shows 150,000 or so distinct CDR3 sequences; the top ten hold around a third. Sequenced input: blood T cells: a sorted CD56 or NKG2C T cell subset, CD4+ or CD8+ T cells, or bulk PBMC T cells (not recorded which). These receptors were collected from a woman aged 45-65 years in good health.

The chain combines TRBV7-7 with TRBJ2-1; as DNA is missing, the TRBD2 call by TCRdb cannot be tested. The CDR3 is 15 amino acids. The V gene's germline CDR1 is SSHAT and CDR2 FNYEAQ (reference sequence). The CDR3 protein is CASSPLAASYNEQFF.

V usage is TRBV6-5 and J usage is TRBJ1-1. From germline, CDR1 is MNHEY and CDR2 SVGAGI. This CDR3 region has 13 residues. The CDR3 is CASSYSVSGEAFF.

The V gene is TRBV28, the J gene TRBJ2-7; TCRdb outputs TRBD1, but without DNA this stays unchecked. The CDR3 totals 13 residues. CDR1 and CDR2 from the germline V gene are MDHEN and SYDVKM. CDR3 residues: CASTGTATYEQYF. Looking up the rest from reference TRBV28 and TRBJ2-7 gives the full variable domain: DVKVTQSSRYLVKRTGEKVFLECVQDMDHENMFWYRQDPGLGLRLIYFSYDVKMKEKGDIPEGYSVSREKKERFSLILESASTNQTSMYLCASTGTATYEQYFGPGTRLTVT.

The rearrangement uses TRBV12-3 or TRBV12-4 and TRBJ2-1; TCRdb picks TRBD1, but there is no DNA to check that call. The CDR3 is 16 residues long. The CDR3 sequence is CASSPSTGGFYNEQFF.

The chain employs TRBV2 and TRBJ2-3. Germline CDR1 reads SNHLY; CDR2 reads FYNNEI. CDR3 length: 13 amino acids. The CDR3 loop reads CASNEFSTDTQYF.

The V call is TRBV6-5, the J call TRBJ2-5; the TRBD1 assignment by TCRdb is unverifiable without DNA. CDR3 length: 15 residues. Germline V gene lookup returns CDR1 MNHEY and CDR2 SVGAGI. CDR3 residues: CASSPSGASQETQYF.

The chain employs TRBV11-2 and TRBJ2-2; TCRdb returns TRBD2, unconfirmable since there is no DNA. The CDR3 totals 16 residues. The germline V gene has CDR1 SGHAT and CDR2 FQNNGV. CDR3 loop: CASSFSGLVNTGELFF.

The chain links TRBV9 to TRBJ1-3; TCRdb's D call of TRBD1 is untestable without DNA. The CDR3 spans 13 residues. Germline values: CDR1 SGDLS, CDR2 YYNGEE. CDR3 sequence reads: CASSPPTGNTIYF.

This chain links TRBV7-8 with TRBJ2-1; TCRdb gives TRBD2 as the D gene, but with no DNA this cannot be confirmed. Germline loops: CDR1 SGHVS, CDR2 FQNEAQ. The CDR3 is 17 amino acids. CDR3 region: CASSLAPGLAGDDEQFF.

The V gene is TRBV28, the J gene TRBJ2-7; TCRdb designates TRBD1, a call that cannot be tested without DNA. The CDR3 has 14 amino acids. From germline, CDR1 is MDHEN and CDR2 SYDVKM. The CDR3 protein is CASSFTGGSYEQYF.

V and J are TRBV13 and TRBJ1-5; there is no DNA to check the TCRdb D call of TRBD1. The germline gives CDR1 PRHDT, CDR2 FYEKMQ (reference sequence). The CDR3 sequence is 18 residues long. CDR3 in amino acids: CASSLQGTAAFGNQPQHF.

The genes are TRBV9 and TRBJ2-7. Looked up from germline, CDR1 is SGDLS and CDR2 is YYNGEE. The CDR3 totals 15 residues. This CDR3 reads CASSVDTGFMYEQYF.

This sequence joins TRBV10-2 and TRBJ2-5. CDR3 length: 16 amino acids. Germline CDR1 WSHSY, CDR2 SAAADI. The CDR3 protein is CASSELDNSDQETQYF.

This rearrangement joins TRBV9 to TRBJ2-6. CDR1 SGDLS and CDR2 YYNGEE come from the germline V gene. This CDR3 has 13 residues. The CDR3 region is CASSTPQGHVLTF.

Here the CDR3 reads CASSLGEGEAFF. This sequence joins TRBV7-9 and TRBJ1-1. The CDR3 consists of 12 residues. Per germline, CDR1 SEHNR and CDR2 FQNEAQ (reference sequence).

The chain employs TRBV12-3 or TRBV12-4 and TRBJ2-1. The CDR3 is 14 amino acids. CDR3 protein: CASSIYSSYNEQFF.

The rearrangement uses TRBV5-1 and TRBJ2-1. The CDR3 spans 15 residues. Germline V gives CDR1 SGHRS, CDR2 YFSETQ. The CDR3 sequence: CASSLAEHRFNEQFF.

V gene TRBV20-1 combines with J gene TRBJ2-1; the TCRdb call, TRBD2, lacks DNA for checking. The length of the CDR3 is 16 residues. Germline CDR1 reads DFQATT; CDR2 reads SNEGSKA (reference sequence). The CDR3 protein is CSARGRSGVSYNEQFF.

The V gene is TRBV19, the J gene TRBJ1-5. This CDR3 has 16 residues. Germline-derived CDR1 and CDR2 are LNHDA and SQIVND (reference sequence). This CDR3 reads CASSMGGPYSNQPQHF.

The chain couples TRBV9 to TRBJ2-7; no DNA is available, so the TRBD2 call from TCRdb remains unchecked. The CDR3 extends over 13 amino acids. Germline V gene sequence: CDR1 SGDLS, CDR2 YYNGEE. The CDR3: CASSVGGVDEQYF.

The rearrangement links TRBV21-1 to TRBJ2-1. TRBV21-1 is deemed a pseudogene. This CDR3 contains 15 residues. The CDR3: CASSKSPYRHNEQFF.